This record looks at one T cell receptor beta chain sequence and its context. Sequencing used immunoSEQ multiplex PCR; TCRdb keeps in-frame clones, though not all of them. The table records 200,000 to 300,000 clones, around four fifths of them present only once. V was clipped by 2 bases and J by 3 bases, with 9 bases between them. CDR1 is SGHTS, CDR2 YDEGEE, per germline. The CDR3 covers 15 residues. This record comes from a study of blood T cell repertoires in COVID-19. The receptor was isolated from a woman aged 55-69 years with active or convalescent COVID-19. The genes are TRBV5-8 and TRBJ1-6; D possibly corresponds to TRBD1 (5 bases). Sequencing was carried out using peripheral blood. The CDR3: CASSFPGIYNSPLHF. CDR3 bases: TGTGCCAGCAGCTTTCCAGGGATCTATAATTCACCCCTCCACTTT. Full variable domain (remainder filled in from reference TRBV5-8 and TRBJ1-6): EAGVTQSPTHLIKTRGQQATLRCSPISGHTSVYWYQQALGLGLQFLLWYDEGEERNRGNFPPRFSGRQFPNYSSELNVNALELEDSALYLCASSFPGIYNSPLHFGNGTRLTVT.